This paragraph covers one T cell receptor (beta chain) sequence. Its antigen is still unknown. No much larger clone is present one base from it, and per-base qualities are unavailable. The trim is 7 bases for V and 0 bases for J, with a gap of 9 bases between the germline ends. As encoded in the germline V gene, CDR1 is SQVTM while CDR2 is ANQGSEA. From its cysteine to its phenylalanine, the CDR3 spans 13 amino acids. The entry retains the CDR3 DNA only, 39 bases that are in frame from base 1. This sample stems from a study of cytomegalovirus exposure and HLA in healthy donors (dated by TCRdb to the late 2010s). Regarding the study in general: An earlier analysis of approximately 590 of the donors reported 250 to 300 Gb of sequence data and 117 million unique TCR beta sequences from 150 million to 200 million T cells. To study patterns of TCR occurrence, a later analysis re-analyzed previously published TCR beta repertoires from several hundred donors and added high-resolution HLA genotyping. Both class I and class II loci were covered by HLA typing, at four-digit resolution. Typing coverage varied by locus: 629-630 donors for A, B, C, DRB1 and DQB1; approximately 500 for DQA1; more than 600 for DPA1; around 450 for DPB1. To predict cytomegalovirus infection status, the study combined high-throughput TCR immunosequencing, statistical association of individual TCRs with disease status, and machine learning. The aim of the study was to test whether cataloging public T cell receptors could identify signatures of past pathogen exposure. Among about 390 genotyped donors of the cohort, an average of around 240,000 unique TCR beta nucleotide sequences were sequenced per donor, about a sixth of them non-productive. An earlier analysis of 587 of the donors used high-throughput TCR beta sequencing to judge whether each TCR beta V gene segment behaved as functional or pseudogenic. Alongside the repertoire data, information on donor age, sex, ethnicity and CMV serostatus was compiled. Roughly 5 DR-DQ haplotypes were handled as single units for association and clustering, since linkage in the cohort was strong. Rather than drawing on any new phenotypic data, the later analysis identified candidate immune exposures from TCR beta sequences and the way those sequences occurred across donors. A separate validation cohort of about 110 different subjects was used in addition to the 666-subject first cohort. Of the 300 to 450 genotyped donors, more than 75% were placed in the genetic ancestry cluster associated with self-reported Caucasian donors. Every discovery cohort repertoire had been produced on one sequencing platform. An early release that covered some 630 HLA-typed donors contained approximately 300 gigabases of sequencing data and about 93 million unique TCR sequences. A later genetic analysis took genome-wide SNP genotypes for about 55% of the 666 donors and used that subset as a discovery cohort. The study profiled the T cell repertoires of about 720 subjects by immunosequencing and related them to cytomegalovirus serostatus.

The library was obtained by the immunoSEQ multiplex PCR assay. A mixture of 60 forward primers for TCR Vbeta segments and 13 reverse primers for TCR Jbeta segments was used in the multiplex PCR. The CDR3 region of rearranged TCR beta genes was amplified from genomic DNA with a multiplex PCR assay. The Illumina HiSeq System was used to sequence the amplified TCR beta libraries as 87-base-pair reads. On the authors' methods: Across the 670 or so repertoires, a later analysis counted some 80 million unique TCR beta chains, around 11 million of which were shared by at least two donors. Raw reads were error-corrected and collapsed into unique sequences by a nearest-neighbor algorithm in which closely related sequences were merged to remove PCR and sequencing errors. CDR3 sequences were aligned to IMGT reference sequences to assign V, D and J gene segments. For a sequence to be retained, a match of at least six nucleotides was required to both a V gene segment and a J gene segment. A rearrangement was called productive if the CDR3 had no stop codons and remained in frame with V and J, and every other rearrangement was called non-productive. CDR3 was defined by IMGT convention, running from the second conserved V-encoded cysteine to the conserved J-encoded phenylalanine. The earlier analysis of about 610 of the donors excluded sequences that lacked an unambiguous match to a single V gene segment. In an earlier analysis of 450 to 750 of the donors, a V segment was called functional when productive rearrangements were above 56.7%, and segregating when the standard deviation between donors exceeded 5%. A statistical classification framework was developed to diagnose cytomegalovirus status using the catalog of TCR beta chain sequences. In a later analysis, TCR nucleotide sequences were compared against IMGT/GENE-DB human TR gene sequences so that V and J genes could be assigned. In a later analysis, CDR3 sequences and most-parsimonious VDJ recombination scenarios were assigned using the TCRdist pipeline. In a later analysis, every TCR beta chain was defined by the combination of its CDR3 amino acid sequence and its V-gene family, and reads without a unique V-gene family were dropped. To address suspected cross-contamination and a sequencing artifact, a later analysis removed 550 to 750 highly shared, low-generation-probability nucleotide sequences. In a later analysis, a clonal expansion index was calculated for each public chain from normalized within-repertoire ranks of inferred template counts. In a later analysis, generation probabilities were computed with a VDJ recombination model fitted to out-of-frame rearrangements, and the resulting probabilities were checked against IGoR. In a later analysis, hypergeometric tests were used to score TCR-TCR, TCR-HLA and TCR-CMV co-occurrence, with a repertoire-size bias correction applied to TCR pairs. In a later analysis, false discovery rates were estimated by permuting HLA or CMV assignments 20 times. In a later analysis, co-occurring TCRs were grouped with DBSCAN, and TCRdist sequence similarity was added when clustering was performed within HLA-allele-positive subsets. Co-occurrence clustering excluded repertoires with fewer than 30,000 or more than 120,000 public chains, plus five with anomalous nucleotide sharing. TCRdb re-hosts the immuneACCESS table, in-frame sequences only. Its copies lack some clones; in the studies checked, an unresolved V gene accounts for under half of them, and the cause for the rest is not known. The V and J calls and clone size were taken over from that table, and D and trimming were inferred from the DNA. Present in this sample are 78,000 or so clones, less than 85% of which were seen just once. 2% to 3% of the sample comes from the top ten.

The investigation overall reported the following: The study listed 150 to 200 TCR beta chains as associated with cytomegalovirus. A further reported finding was that TCR beta sequences accurately predicted the HLA-A and HLA-B alleles for most subjects in the first cohort. According to a later analysis, TCR association rates differed among HLA loci, with DRB1 alleles showing the most associated TCRs and HLA-C alleles showing the fewest. The sequencing pipeline was judged likely to have produced a cluster of highly shared sequence variants as a technical artifact. The cohort was sequenced for TCR beta chains only, and without alpha or paired-chain data the features that could be detected were limited. In a later analysis, most CMV-associated TCR beta chains were found to appear HLA-restricted, with HLA associations seemingly driven largely by CMV exposure. According to a later analysis, parvovirus B19, influenza, CMV and Epstein-Barr virus appeared linked to several top co-occurrence clusters. Roughly 15 rarely observed V segments, including chromosome 9 orphons, were excluded from the earlier analysis of several hundred of the donors because counts were too low. Linkage disequilibrium might explain the correlated functional status among segregating V segments, but an unknown experimental factor could not be excluded. Most TCR sequences were seen in very few donors, while some public TCRs were found in many individuals. In an earlier analysis of 500 to 650 of the donors, most TCR beta V segments appeared in productive rearrangements about 90% or about 30% of the time, broadly matching IMGT annotations. A later analysis associated 15,000 or so TCR beta sequences with specific HLA alleles at a false discovery rate of 0.05. The classifier was reported to diagnose cytomegalovirus status with high specificity and sensitivity in both the original cohort and the validation cohort. The only immune exposure information available for the cohort was CMV serostatus. Because HLA typing was unavailable for some donors at each locus, only the typed subset was used in association tests. Strong co-occurrence of HLA alleles, especially DR and DQ, made assigning TCR associations to individual alleles difficult. A few of the identified cytomegalovirus-associated TCR beta chains were confirmed in vitro to be specific for cytomegalovirus antigens. According to a later genetic analysis, donors in an Asian-associated ancestry cluster had fewer N-insertions in productive TCRs than the approximately 630-donor mean. In a later genetic analysis, a missense DCLRE1C variant was associated with V-gene and J-gene trimming of TCR beta chains, and the association was replicated in an independent cohort. The authors suggested that the approach could potentially be generalized to other disease states and immunological phenotypes. Presence/absence analyses assumed roughly uniform sequencing depth across donors, an assumption that may not hold. Some IMGT-functional V segments, including TRBV6-2 and TRBV6-3, could not be distinguished by the 87-base-pair reads and were therefore excluded. In a later analysis, HLA-associated TCR beta chains were found to be more clonally expanded and to have lower generation probabilities than equally common non-associated chains.

The cohort comprised more than 550 healthy bone marrow donors. At the time of sampling, every cohort member was nominally healthy, though immune exposures that went unrecorded were likely present. The donor was CMV seronegative and belonged to the group of over 350 seronegative cohort members. A peripheral blood sample was collected from each donor, and TCR beta sequencing was performed on peripheral blood mononuclear cells. Genomic DNA extraction from the blood cell samples was performed with the Qiagen DNeasy Blood Extraction Kit. The sequence came from a woman between 45 and 65 years old in good health and CMV-seronegative. Sequenced material: PBMCs. The receptor chain draws on TRBV29-1 and TRBJ1-4; TRBD1 is possibly the D segment (6 matching bases). Read as DNA, the sequence is TGCAGCGCCAGGGGAACAACTAATGAAAAACTGTTTTTT. Translation gives CSARGTTNEKLFF.